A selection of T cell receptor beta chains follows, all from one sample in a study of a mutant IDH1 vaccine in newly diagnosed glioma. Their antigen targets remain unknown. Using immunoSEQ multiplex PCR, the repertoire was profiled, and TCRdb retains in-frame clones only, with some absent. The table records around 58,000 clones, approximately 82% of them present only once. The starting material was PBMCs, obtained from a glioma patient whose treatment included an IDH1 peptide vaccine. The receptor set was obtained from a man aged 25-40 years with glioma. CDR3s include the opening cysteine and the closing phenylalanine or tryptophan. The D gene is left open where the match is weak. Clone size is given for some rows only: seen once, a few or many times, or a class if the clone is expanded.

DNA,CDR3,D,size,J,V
TGTGCCAGCAGTTCCCAACCGGATACGCAGTATTTT,CASSSQPDTQYF,-,-,TRBJ2-3,TRBV6-5
TGTGCCAGCAGCCCATGGGGCAATCAGCCCCAGCATTTT,CASSPWGNQPQHF,-,-,TRBJ1-5,TRBV6-1
TGTGCCAGCAGCGCACGGACAGGGGGCAACTATGGCTACACCTTC,CASSARTGGNYGYTF,TRBD1,-,TRBJ1-2,TRBV9
TGTGCCAGCAGCGTAGTTCTGGGGACCGAGCAGTACTTC,CASSVVLGTEQYF,-,-,TRBJ2-7,TRBV9
TGTGCCATCTGGGGGGGGGCCGAGGAGCAGTTCTTC,CAIWGGAEEQFF,-,-,TRBJ2-1,TRBV10-3
TGTGCCAGTAGTATAGAAAGGAGCGGGGGGACCTACGAGCAGTACTTC,CASSIERSGGTYEQYF,TRBD2,-,TRBJ2-7,TRBV19
TGTGCCAGCAGTACACAGGGCGCTCGACGCGGCTACACCTTC,CASSTQGARRGYTF,-,-,TRBJ1-2,TRBV28
TGTGCCAGCACCCAGGGAGGGGAGCAGTTCTTC,CASTQGGEQFF,TRBD2,-,TRBJ2-1,TRBV6-5
TGCGCCAGCAGTTACCAGCCATCGCAAGAGACCCAGTACTTC,CASSYQPSQETQYF,-,-,TRBJ2-5,TRBV5-1
TGTGCCAGCAGTGTCGATACAATCTCCTACGAGCAGTACTTC,CASSVDTISYEQYF,-,-,TRBJ2-7,TRBV27
TGTGCCAGCAGCGCAGCGGGGGGCTACACAGATACGCAGTATTTT,CASSAAGGYTDTQYF,TRBD2,-,TRBJ2-3,TRBV9
TGCGCCAGCAGCTTGGTTGGGGAGAACACTGAAGCTTTCTTT,CASSLVGENTEAFF,-,-,TRBJ1-1,TRBV5-1
TGCGCCAGCAGCTTGGAGGGACTAGCGGGGGGGCCCAATGAGCAGTTCTTC,CASSLEGLAGGPNEQFF,TRBD2,-,TRBJ2-1,TRBV5-1
TGCGCCAGCAGCCAAGTCGTCGGCACTTCCTACGAGCAGTACTTC,CASSQVVGTSYEQYF,-,-,TRBJ2-7,TRBV4-1
TGTGCCAGCAGTTCCTCCCACTACGAGCAGTACTTC,CASSSSHYEQYF,-,-,TRBJ2-7,TRBV6-6
TGCGCCAGCAGCCGCAAGGGGGCCTCTTCCTATTCTGAAGCTTTCTTT,CASSRKGASSYSEAFF,TRBD1,-,TRBJ1-1,TRBV4-1
TGTGCCAGCAGCCATCCGACCTCAGGGAGTCCACAAGAGACCCAGTACTTC,CASSHPTSGSPQETQYF,-,-,TRBJ2-5,TRBV7-8
TGTGCCAGCAGGGGGGGGATATCCTATAATTCACCCCTCCACTTT,CASRGGISYNSPLHF,-,-,TRBJ1-6,TRBV28
TGCGCCAGCAGTCCCCCCGGCTGGTCAGCGAATGAAAAACTGTTTTTT,CASSPPGWSANEKLFF,-,-,TRBJ1-4,TRBV23-1
TGCGCCAGCAGCTGGACAGGGCAATCCTACGAGCAGTACTTC,CASSWTGQSYEQYF,TRBD1,-,TRBJ2-7,TRBV5-1
TGTGCCAGCTCACCTCAGGGGAGAACTGAAGCTTTCTTT,CASSPQGRTEAFF,-,-,TRBJ1-1,TRBV18
TGTGCCATCAGTAGGACAGGGGGTAATGAAAAACTGTTTTTT,CAISRTGGNEKLFF,TRBD1,-,TRBJ1-4,TRBV10-3
TGTGCTAGTGGTTTAGGGCGGGGGGGCTTCACAGATACGCAGTATTTT,CASGLGRGGFTDTQYF,TRBD2,-,TRBJ2-3,TRBV12-5
TGTGCCATCAGCGCCGGACAGGGCGAAACTTATGGCTACACCTTC,CAISAGQGETYGYTF,TRBD1,-,TRBJ1-2,TRBV10-3
TGTGCCAGCAGCTCCAAGCGGGGGCCGCGGGAGACCCAGTACTTC,CASSSKRGPRETQYF,TRBD2,-,TRBJ2-5,TRBV7-2
TGTGCCAGCAGTTACTCTCCGACAGGTGTGAGTTCACCCCTCCACTTT,CASSYSPTGVSSPLHF,-,-,TRBJ1-6,TRBV6-6
TGTGCCAGCAGTTACAATAGCAATCAGCCCCAGCATTTT,CASSYNSNQPQHF,-,-,TRBJ1-5,TRBV6-5
TGTGCCAGCAGCCAAGAAGCAACAGACACCATATATTTT,CASSQEATDTIYF,-,-,TRBJ1-3,TRBV4-2
TGTGCCAGCAGCCCTGACAGGGGGACGGTTAATGGGGAGCTGTTTTTT,CASSPDRGTVNGELFF,TRBD1,-,TRBJ2-2,TRBV5-5
TGTGCCAGCAGTGAATCGGACAGGGGCACCTTC,CASSESDRGTF,TRBD1,-,TRBJ1-2,TRBV2
TGTGCCAGTAGTTTAACGGGGGCCCGCACAGATACGCAGTATTTT,CASSLTGARTDTQYF,-,-,TRBJ2-3,TRBV27
TGTGCCAGCAGTGATTGGGTTACCACTGAAGCTTTCTTT,CASSDWVTTEAFF,-,few,TRBJ1-1,TRBV6-1
TGTGCCAGCAGCTGGAATCTTCTGGAAGCTTTCTTT,CASSWNLLEAFF,-,-,TRBJ1-1,TRBV5-4
TGTGCCAGCAGCTCCACGAGACAGGCTGAAGCTTTCTTT,CASSSTRQAEAFF,-,-,TRBJ1-1,TRBV7-9
TGTGCCAGCAGCCCCGACAGGGGAAACAATCAGCCCCAGCATTTT,CASSPDRGNNQPQHF,TRBD1,-,TRBJ1-5,TRBV9
TGCAGCGTTGAAGACACATATGGCTACACCTTC,CSVEDTYGYTF,-,-,TRBJ1-2,TRBV29-1
TGTGCCAGTAGTATAGCTGGCCGCTCAGATACGCAGTATTTT,CASSIAGRSDTQYF,-,-,TRBJ2-3,TRBV19
TGCGCCAGCAGCTTGGGTAGCGGGGATTCCTACGAGCAGTACTTC,CASSLGSGDSYEQYF,TRBD2,-,TRBJ2-7,TRBV5-1
TGTGCCAGCAGTTACGGGACCTCTAGCAATCAGCCCCAGCATTTT,CASSYGTSSNQPQHF,-,-,TRBJ1-5,TRBV6-6
TGTGCCAGCAGAGGGGAAGAGACCCAGTACTTC,CASRGEETQYF,-,-,TRBJ2-5,TRBV2
TGTGCCAGCAGCAAAGAGGGGGAGGGTTTTTCTTCACCCCTCCACTTT,CASSKEGEGFSSPLHF,-,once,TRBJ1-6,TRBV14
TGTGCCAGCAGCTTGAGGGGTCCAGGGGTCTTTGACTACACCTTC,CASSLRGPGVFDYTF,-,-,TRBJ1-2,TRBV4-2
TGTGCCAGCAGCCCCCTTAAATGGTCCAATGGCTACACCTTC,CASSPLKWSNGYTF,-,-,TRBJ1-2,TRBV7-8
TGCAGCGTTTTTAGGACAGCGAACACTGAAGCTTTCTTT,CSVFRTANTEAFF,-,-,TRBJ1-1,TRBV29-1
TGTGCCAGCAGCCCCCCCTCCAATGAGCAGTTCTTC,CASSPPSNEQFF,-,-,TRBJ2-1,TRBV7-9
TGCGCCAGCACCCATGCCCCGGGAATAACCCCTAACTATGGCTACACCTTC,CASTHAPGITPNYGYTF,-,-,TRBJ1-2,TRBV23-1
TGTGCCAGCTCACCATCTCGGGGGGGTCGAGAGACCCAGTACTTC,CASSPSRGGRETQYF,TRBD2,-,TRBJ2-5,TRBV18